The T cell receptor beta chain under discussion was sequenced for a study of T cells in Graves' hyperthyroidism and ophthalmopathy. Diagnosing involved the use of clinical symptoms, serum thyroxine and TRAb, thyroid ultrasound and orbital computed tomography. There were TCR beta CDR3 regions amplified from RNA transcripts. A first-round RT-PCR of the TCR CDR3 used the HTBI primer set. Via MiXCR, TCRdb re-called the multiplex PCR reads, giving one row per CDR3 protein. This sample has about 98,000 distinct CDR3 sequences; about 40% occur once, and the top ten carry more than 8.5%. This clonotype was seen ten or more times. The V gene end was trimmed by 4 bases and the J gene end by 4 bases; junction bases not matched to a gene: 22. Germline V gene lookup returns CDR1 SGHRS and CDR2 YFSETQ. The CDR3 extends over 19 amino acids.

The chain recombines TRBV5-1 with TRBJ2-7; 8 bases agree with TRBD1. Sequenced sample: peripheral blood or thyroid tissue (not recorded which). This TCR was sampled from a woman between 25 and 40 years old with Graves' hyperthyroidism. CDR3 nucleotide sequence: TGCGCCAGCAGCCGCTTTTTACCCGCGCCAGGGCAGGGGGCATACGAGCAGTACTTC. Protein: CASSRFLPAPGQGAYEQYF.